The clone carrying this T cell receptor (beta chain) appeared once. What it binds is unknown. Germline values: CDR1 SGDLS, CDR2 YYNGEE. CDR3 length equals 13 residues. V dropped 5 bases and J dropped 4 bases, with 12 bases sitting between them. The sample comes from a study of T cells in narcolepsy. Whole-study findings and limits: Blood of same and different patients, but not healthy controls, reportedly held recurring autoreactive clonotypes. Comparing one patient's CSF and blood CD4+ clonotypes highlighted HCRT- and TRIB2-specific autoreactive clonotypes.

Repertoires were generated with immunoSEQ multiplex PCR, while TCRdb's copy carries only in-frame clones and drops some. Among 15,000 to 20,000 clones listed, 80% to 90% were seen once. This TCR was recovered from a human donor in good health. The chain combines TRBV9 with TRBJ1-2; D gene unclear. What was sequenced was memory (CD45RA-) CD4+ T cells from blood. The CDR3 sequence is CASSPAELYGYTF. In DNA, the CDR3 is TGTGCCAGCAGTCCGGCGGAACTCTATGGCTACACCTTC. The complete variable domain, with remaining parts taken from reference TRBV9 and TRBJ1-2, reads DSGVTQTPKHLITATGQRVTLRCSPRSGDLSVYWYQQSLDQGLQFLIQYYNGEERAKGNILERFSAQQFPDLHSELNLSSLELGDSALYFCASSPAELYGYTFGSGTRLTVV.